A selection of T cell receptor beta chains follows, all from one sample in a study of OX40 agonist ivuxolimab in advanced cancers. Some clones are missing from TCRdb's copy, which holds only in-frame ones; the method was immunoSEQ multiplex PCR. The sample includes around 50,000 clones, 75% to 85% of them seen just once. The sample was CD4+ or CD8+ T cells sorted from blood, taken in a trial of the OX40 agonist ivuxolimab. The receptor set was obtained from an adult with an advanced solid tumor such as melanoma, head and neck, liver or kidney cancer. The CDR3 runs from the conserved cysteine through the conserved F or W. A D gene is named only where the DNA matches it firmly. Rows may omit the clone size; those that give it use once, few, many or a size class.

once TRBV7-9 NA CASSPGDGSSYNEQFF
few TRBV4-2 NA CASSHSKAYEQYF
NA TRBV10-2 TRBD1 CASSVSAGGSGDSPLHF
NA TRBV7-9 NA CASSSTLNTEAFF
few TRBV6-5 NA CASCRADNSPLHF
NA TRBV19 NA CASEPTGGVGELFF
few TRBV19 TRBD2 CASSTSADYNEQFF
NA TRBV7-2 TRBD2 CASSKTSGGSYEQYF
NA TRBV5-4 TRBD2 CASSLGLAAQETQYF
few TRBV19 NA CASSEIVGRETQYF
NA TRBV6-5 TRBD1 CASSYIAGGQPQHF
few TRBV15 NA CATSRDRQETQYF
NA TRBV20-1 NA CSASVGETQYF
NA TRBV4-3 TRBD1 CASSQTSTGRKNTIYF
few TRBV6-5 NA CASSTKGGSPLHF
NA TRBV6-6 NA CASSYLGGNTEAFF
NA TRBV11-1 NA CASSSNHGNEQFF
NA TRBV28 NA CASSQGGQETQYF
NA TRBV7-2 NA CASSALQAYGGNTIYF
once TRBV19 NA CASSPIGGVSGNTIYF
NA TRBV18 NA CASSPPLPSETQYF
NA TRBV5-1 NA CASSPDSSNQPQHF
NA TRBV13 TRBD2 CASTQMGLGVGEQFF
few TRBV7-6 NA CASAQVGGWGGANVLTF
NA TRBV11-2 NA CASSLDLYTGELFF
once TRBV19 TRBD1 CASSKGQGKGDEQFF
NA TRBV6-6 NA CASTKRVGEQYF
few TRBV9 NA CASSPRGGSGNTIYF
NA TRBV29-1 NA CSVVAQGRDGELFF
NA TRBV2 NA CASIREVGDTQYF
NA TRBV7-2 TRBD1 CASRVGTDNQPQHF
NA TRBV11-3 NA CASSLVGEHNEQFF
NA TRBV27 TRBD2 CASKGLAALEETQYF
NA TRBV7-8 TRBD2 CASSASGGAKETQYF
NA TRBV7-2 NA CASSPRAGSNTEAFF
NA TRBV29-1 NA CSVGGQEKLFF
NA TRBV7-2 NA CASSLARNPGGEKLFF
NA TRBV7-9 TRBD2 CASRSAGGSTGELFF
NA TRBV6-5 TRBD1 CASRHKGQGVGEQFF
NA TRBV27 NA CASRDLKNIQYF
few TRBV6-5 TRBD1 CASSKDRGIGGYTF
NA TRBV7-9 TRBD1 CASSFVGGGDTQYF
once TRBV30 NA CAWRGGKSGGTDTQYF
NA TRBV7-2 TRBD2 CASSLRGGRGETQYF
NA TRBV19 NA CASSKAGMNTGELFF
NA TRBV4-3 NA CASSQELAQSNQPQHF
NA TRBV11-2 TRBD1 CASSSAGQGGSPLHF
NA TRBV5-1 NA CASSLAGGETQYF
NA TRBV19 NA CASSITYGYTF
NA TRBV4-3 TRBD2 CASSQVVSREGPRHF
NA TRBV7-2 NA CASSLAWITGELFF
NA TRBV11-3 NA CASSLDHRGIPGRGQPQHF
NA TRBV19 TRBD1 CASGSGTAFINYGYTF
NA TRBV30 TRBD1 CAWSQQGREKLFF
NA TRBV6-1 TRBD2 CASSALAGGEQYF
few TRBV6-5 NA CASTLPGTDTQYF
NA TRBV10-3 TRBD2 CAISEGLAGAGEQYF